A single TCR beta chain is shown here with its context. This entry belongs to a study of blood T cell repertoires in COVID-19. Original handling: Scientists estimated how many nucleated cells there were by amplifying reference gene primers. Assay: immunoSEQ multiplex PCR; the TCRdb copy retains only in-frame clones and omits some. V, J and clone size reflect that table, while D and trimming were determined from the DNA. The sample gives tens of thousands of clones, roughly 90% of which show up once; about 12% is in the top ten. This CDR3 comprises 11 residues. The V and J ends lost 4 bases and 6 bases respectively, with 7 bases between them. Germline-derived CDR1 and CDR2 are MDHEN and SYDVKM.

This TCR derives from a human donor in a cohort sampled during active COVID-19. The rearrangement uses TRBV28 and TRBJ2-7; no clear D gene. Sequenced input: peripheral blood. DNA for the CDR3: TGTGCCAGCAGTTCCAACACCGAGCAGTACTTC. This gives the protein CASSSNTEQYF.